A selection of T cell receptor beta chains follows, all from one sample in a study of post-analysis software for immune sequencing data. A single record per CDR3 protein comes from TCRdb applying MiXCR to the PCR reads. Of 450,000 to 700,000 distinct CDR3 sequences listed, roughly 45% are singletons. Sequenced material: blood. The receptor source for this set is a girl between 5 and 17 years old with multiple sclerosis. Each CDR3 is given with its conserved first and last residue. The D gene is left open where the match is weak. The size entry is marked missing in some rows and otherwise reads once, few, many or a size class.

size,J,V,D,DNA,CDR3
-,TRBJ2-1,TRBV12-3/TRBV12-4,TRBD2,TGTGCCAGCAGCAACGGGGGGTACAATGAGCAGTTCTTC,CASSNGGYNEQFF
few,TRBJ2-3,TRBV29-1,-,TGCAGCGGCGGCCGGCGCACAGATACGCAGTATTTT,CSGGRRTDTQYF
many,TRBJ2-5,TRBV20-1,-,TGCAGTGCCAGGGACACTTCGAGGGTTGAGACCCAGTACTTC,CSARDTSRVETQYF
few,TRBJ2-1,TRBV4-2,TRBD2,TGTGCCAGCAGCCACTTAGGGACTAGCGGGGAGAATGAGCAGTTCTTC,CASSHLGTSGENEQFF
few,TRBJ1-2,TRBV7-9,-,TGTGCCAGCAGCTTAGTTGAGAGGGGCTATGGCTACACCTTC,CASSLVERGYGYTF
many,TRBJ2-1,TRBV3-1,-,TGTGCCAGCAGCCGACACAATGAGCAGTTCTTC,CASSRHNEQFF
-,TRBJ2-3,TRBV5-1,-,TGCGCCAGCAGCTTTGTGGAAGGGGATACGCAGTATTTT,CASSFVEGDTQYF
many,TRBJ2-7,TRBV4-1,-,TGCGCCAGCAGCCAAGAAGGCGTCTACGAGCAGTACTTC,CASSQEGVYEQYF
-,TRBJ1-2,TRBV20-1,-,TGCAGTGCTGCGAGTGGACAGCCCCATAACTATGGCTACACCTTC,CSAASGQPHNYGYTF
-,TRBJ2-5,TRBV12-3/TRBV12-4,TRBD1,TGTGCCAGCACCATACGGGACAGGAGCAACCAAGAGACCCAGTACTTC,CASTIRDRSNQETQYF
-,TRBJ2-4,TRBV6-2/TRBV6-3,TRBD2,TGTGCCAGCAGTTACGGCGGGAGCAAAAACATTCAGTACTTC,CASSYGGSKNIQYF
few,TRBJ2-7,TRBV7-2,-,TGTGCCAGCAGCCCCCCCTATGGCGAGCAGTACTTC,CASSPPYGEQYF
-,TRBJ2-1,TRBV11-1,TRBD2,TGTGCCAGCAGCCAGAGGACTAGCGGGAGGAGCTATGAGCAGTTCTTC,CASSQRTSGRSYEQFF
-,TRBJ2-3,TRBV29-1,-,TGCAGCGTGAGCGGGACAACCTCCACAGATACGCAGTATTTT,CSVSGTTSTDTQYF
-,TRBJ2-5,TRBV5-6,TRBD1,TGTGCCAGCAGCCCTCAGGGGGCGGGAGAGACCCAGTACTTC,CASSPQGAGETQYF
few,TRBJ1-2,TRBV13,-,TGTGCCAGCAGCTTAAACCGGGCAGTCTATGGCTACACCTTC,CASSLNRAVYGYTF
-,TRBJ1-2,TRBV20-1,-,TGCAGTGCCTCAGGTCTCTATGGCTACACCTTC,CSASGLYGYTF
few,TRBJ1-1,TRBV12-3/TRBV12-4,-,TGTGCCAGCAGTTATGTTCCGGGCACTGAAGCTTTCTTT,CASSYVPGTEAFF
-,TRBJ1-2,TRBV2,-,TGTGCCAGCAGTGACGGGTTGGGGGGCGATGGCTACACCTTC,CASSDGLGGDGYTF
few,TRBJ1-5,TRBV20-1,TRBD1,TGCAGTGCTATGGGGACAGATAGCAATCAGCCCCAGCATTTT,CSAMGTDSNQPQHF
-,TRBJ1-6,TRBV4-1,-,TGCGCCAGCAGGGCACCTAATAATTCACCCCTCCACTTT,CASRAPNNSPLHF
few,TRBJ2-7,TRBV11-2,TRBD2,TGTGCCAGCAGCCATGTGGAGCGGGAAGGGGACTACGAGCAGTACTTC,CASSHVEREGDYEQYF
few,TRBJ1-6,TRBV12-3/TRBV12-4,-,TGTGCCAGCAGTTTGGCCGGCAATTCACCCCTCCACTTT,CASSLAGNSPLHF
once,TRBJ2-1,TRBV6-6,TRBD1,TGTGCCAGCAGTAAGGGCCAGGGGGCCTTGGATGAGCAGTTCTTC,CASSKGQGALDEQFF
-,TRBJ2-4,TRBV7-3,-,TGTGCCAGCAGCCCCGTGGGCGGGTCGGCCAAAAACATTCAGTACTTC,CASSPVGGSAKNIQYF
-,TRBJ1-3,TRBV12-3/TRBV12-4,-,TGTGCCAGCACTTTATCTGGAAACACCATATATTTT,CASTLSGNTIYF
-,TRBJ2-3,TRBV5-4,TRBD1,TGTGCCAGCCAACATGACAGGGGCGATACGCAGTATTTT,CASQHDRGDTQYF
-,TRBJ2-5,TRBV5-1,TRBD2,TGCGCCAGCAGCTTGGGGGCCACCACTAGCGGGATTTTAAGAGAGACCCAGTACTTC,CASSLGATTSGILRETQYF
-,TRBJ2-1,TRBV3-1,TRBD2,TGTGCCAGCAGCCAGGCGACTAGCGGGACCCTCAATGAGCAGTTCTTC,CASSQATSGTLNEQFF
few,TRBJ1-5,TRBV28,-,TGTGCCAGCAGCCCGCCAGGCAGGTACTACCCCCAGCATTTT,CASSPPGRYYPQHF
-,TRBJ2-1,TRBV12-3/TRBV12-4,-,TGTGCCAGCATCCCCCTGGGGCTCCCCGGGGGGCAGTTCTTC,CASIPLGLPGGQFF
few,TRBJ2-7,TRBV27,TRBD1,TGTGCCAGCACACAGGGGACGGGCTACGAGCAGTACTTC,CASTQGTGYEQYF
few,TRBJ2-3,TRBV30,-,TGTGCCTGGAGTGTACAGGACACAGATACGCAGTATTTT,CAWSVQDTDTQYF
-,TRBJ1-2,TRBV20-1,-,TGCAGTGCTAGAGATAAGGGCTATGGCTACACCTTC,CSARDKGYGYTF
-,TRBJ1-2,TRBV29-1,-,TGCAGCGTGGAGGATTATGGCTACACCTTC,CSVEDYGYTF
-,TRBJ2-3,TRBV12-3/TRBV12-4,TRBD2,TGTGCCAGCACCCGGGGGGAGGTTTACACAGATACGCAGTATTTT,CASTRGEVYTDTQYF
-,TRBJ2-1,TRBV12-3/TRBV12-4,-,TGTGCCAGCATCCCATCCTCCTACAATGAGCAGTTCTTC,CASIPSSYNEQFF
-,TRBJ2-1,TRBV6-5,-,TGTGCCAGCAGTTACGACGTCTACAATGAGCAGTTCTTC,CASSYDVYNEQFF
-,TRBJ2-3,TRBV12-3/TRBV12-4,-,TGTGCCAGCAGTGGGGGGACTTTTAACACAGATACGCGGTATTTT,CASSGGTFNTDTRYF